One sample yielded the 9 T cell receptor beta chains listed below, sequenced in a study of blood T cell repertoires in COVID-19. Libraries were prepared by immunoSEQ multiplex PCR; TCRdb keeps only in-frame clonotypes and omits some of them. Here the sample spans 150,000 to 200,000 clones, 75% to 90% being singletons. The sequenced sample was PBMCs or T cells enriched from blood (not recorded which). The receptors come from a woman between 55 and 75 years old who had recovered from COVID-19.

This chain joins TRBV3-1 (or the pseudogene TRBV3-2) and TRBJ1-1; D is unclear. V lost 1 base, J lost 3 bases, and 9 bases lay in between. This CDR3 is 14 amino acids long. Germline CDR1 reads LGHDT; CDR2 reads YNNKEL (reference sequence). This CDR3 reads CASSQGVYDTEAFF. In DNA form, the CDR3 reads TGTGCCAGCAGCCAAGGTGTCTACGACACTGAAGCTTTCTTT.

The chain links TRBV5-1 to TRBJ2-1; 9 bases are shared with TRBD1. CDR3 length: 16 residues. The germline V gene has CDR1 SGHRS and CDR2 YFSETQ. V was clipped by 0 bases and J by 4 bases; unmatched bases: 5. The CDR3 protein is CASSLVAGTGYNEQFF. The DNA for the CDR3 is TGCGCCAGCAGCTTGGTAGCCGGGACAGGGTACAATGAGCAGTTCTTC.

The genes are TRBV6-5 and TRBJ2-2; D gene ambiguous. CDR1 MNHEY and CDR2 SVGAGI come from the germline V gene. There are 11 residues in the CDR3. Between the trimmed V and J ends, which lost 6 bases and 4 bases, there was a span of 3 bases. The CDR3 DNA reads TGTGCCAGCAGCCGCACCGGGGAGCTGTTTTTT. Translated, it gives CASSRTGELFF.

The chain employs TRBV12-3 or TRBV12-4 and TRBJ1-1, with a possible D match to TRBD1 (6 bases). Trimming left V 7 bases short and J 1 base short, with 10 bases between. The CDR3 is made up of 13 amino acids. The CDR3 sequence: CASTGQQNTEAFF. CDR3 nucleotide sequence: TGTGCCAGCACAGGACAGCAGAACACTGAAGCTTTCTTT.

This sequence joins TRBV19 and TRBJ1-5; a weak D match, TRBD1 (6 bases). Per germline, CDR1 LNHDA and CDR2 SQIVND (reference sequence). Trimming removed 6 bases at V and 5 bases at J, with 17 bases between. The CDR3 contains 15 residues. DNA for the CDR3: TGTGCCAGTAGACCACAGGGCAGGCGATATCAGCCCCAGCATTTT. Residues: CASRPQGRRYQPQHF.

As for this clone: Other DNA sequences within the sample encode an identical CDR3. V gene TRBV5-1 combines with J gene TRBJ1-1; D may be TRBD1 (5 bases). There are 13 residues in the CDR3. The germline V and J ends were trimmed by 2 bases and 1 base, with 6 bases remaining between them. Germline-derived CDR1 and CDR2 are SGHRS and YFSETQ. CDR3 sequence (DNA): TGCGCCAGCAGCTTTCAGGGGAACACTGAAGCTTTCTTT. Its protein product is CASSFQGNTEAFF.

The genes are TRBV12-5 and TRBJ2-7; possibly TRBD1 for D (8 bases). The germline V gene encodes CDR1 LGHNT and CDR2 FRNRAP. V lost 0 bases, J lost 2 bases, and 17 bases lay in between. The CDR3 has 17 residues. The CDR3 loop is CASGLVSYRGGTYEQYF. The CDR3 DNA reads as TGTGCTAGTGGTTTGGTATCCTACAGGGGGGGGACCTACGAGCAGTACTTC.

This chain connects TRBV28 to TRBJ1-6, with TRBD1 as a possible D gene (6 bases). V was cut by 7 bases and J by 7 bases, with 20 bases left in between. This CDR3 has 16 residues. Looked up from germline, CDR1 is MDHEN and CDR2 is SYDVKM. CDR3 region: CASKTRKGVRNSPLHF. As DNA, the CDR3 is TGTGCCAGCAAAACCCGAAAGGGGGTTAGGAATTCACCCCTCCACTTT.

The rearrangement uses TRBV5-1 and TRBJ2-5, with 16 bases matching TRBD2. The CDR3 covers 17 residues. The trim removed 5 bases at V and 4 bases at J, leaving 8 bases unmatched. Germline V lookup: CDR1 SGHRS, CDR2 YFSETQ. The CDR3 nucleotides read TGCGCCAGCAGACAGGGGACTAGCGGGAGGGCCCGAGAGACCCAGTACTTC. It codes for CASRQGTSGRARETQYF.